Listed below are T cell receptor beta chains from one sample, sequenced in a study of cytomegalovirus exposure and HLA in healthy donors. Data came from immunoSEQ multiplex PCR; TCRdb stores just in-frame clones and leaves some out. The data show around 220,000 clones, approximately 68% seen once. Sequenced sample: PBMCs. The receptors originated from a woman in her thirties in good health and CMV-seronegative. Both conserved end residues are part of each CDR3. The order of the fields is J gene, clone size, CDR3 length, D gene, V gene, CDR3 DNA, CDR3 protein. D genes are given only for firm matches. Clone size, where shown, is once, few, many, or a class for clones that have expanded.

TRBJ1-2,.,14,.,TRBV30,TGTGCCTGGCGTGCTTCTAGGCAGGGAGGAGGCTACACCTTC,CAWRASRQGGGYTF
TRBJ2-3,.,15,.,TRBV18,TGTGCCAGCTCACCAAGGACAAAGGACGCAGATACGCAGTATTTT,CASSPRTKDADTQYF
TRBJ2-7,.,15,TRBD2,TRBV6-5,TGTGCCAGCAGACTGGGACTAGCGGTTACCTACGAGCAGTACTTC,CASRLGLAVTYEQYF
TRBJ1-5,.,13,.,TRBV6-1,TGTGCCAGCAGTTTCACCCAGAATCAGCCCCAGCATTTT,CASSFTQNQPQHF
TRBJ1-3,.,16,.,TRBV6-6,TGTGCCACCCAAAAAGAGGGCGGTAGCACTGGAAACACCATATATTTT,CATQKEGGSTGNTIYF
TRBJ1-5,.,13,.,TRBV30,TGTGCCTGGAGTCCAGGGGTGAATCAGCCCCAGCATTTT,CAWSPGVNQPQHF
TRBJ2-2,.,11,.,TRBV4-1,TGCGCCACGCAGGGGGGCGGGGAGCTGTTTTTT,CATQGGGELFF
TRBJ1-2,.,14,TRBD1,TRBV27,TGTGCCAGCAGTCTAGGACAGGGGGCGAAGGGCTACACCTTC,CASSLGQGAKGYTF
TRBJ2-4,.,14,.,TRBV10-2,TGCGCCAGCAGTGAATGGGAGGGGGGCGACATTCAGTACTTC,CASSEWEGGDIQYF
TRBJ2-5,.,14,TRBD2,TRBV5-1,TGCGCCAGCAGCTCGACTTTCGGGGGGGAGACCCAGTACTTC,CASSSTFGGETQYF
TRBJ2-7,.,13,.,TRBV5-1,TGCGCCAGCAGCTTGGGGACAGCCCCCGAGCAGTACTTC,CASSLGTAPEQYF
TRBJ1-4,once,13,.,TRBV18,TGTGCCAGCTCACCCCAGGGTAATGAAAAACTGTTTTTT,CASSPQGNEKLFF
TRBJ2-1,.,22,TRBD2,TRBV10-3,TGTGCCATCAGTGAGTCGGGTGGGACTAGCGGGGGAGCATGGGTCTTGGACAATGAGCAGTTCTTC,CAISESGGTSGGAWVLDNEQFF
TRBJ1-2,few,17,TRBD1,TRBV7-8,TGTGCCAGCAGCCCGAATCCTCTGGGACAGGGGAGAGGTGGCTACACCTTC,CASSPNPLGQGRGGYTF
TRBJ1-1,once,15,.,TRBV13,TGTGCCAGCAGCCCCAGTGGGGCGCTGAACACTGAAGCTTTCTTT,CASSPSGALNTEAFF
TRBJ1-1,.,15,.,TRBV9,TGTGCCAGCAGCGCCACCCGAGTCCCCGGCACTGAAGCTTTCTTT,CASSATRVPGTEAFF
TRBJ1-2,.,17,TRBD1,TRBV2,TGTGCCAGCAGCCCTGTTACCCTGGACAGGGCAAACTATGGCTACACCTTC,CASSPVTLDRANYGYTF
TRBJ2-2,.,12,.,TRBV6-6,TGTGCCAGCAGTTTCCGGGACGGGGAGCTGTTTTTT,CASSFRDGELFF
TRBJ2-3,.,14,.,TRBV9,TGTGCCAGCAGCCAGCAGGCCCACACAGATACGCAGTATTTT,CASSQQAHTDTQYF
TRBJ1-2,.,17,TRBD1,TRBV7-9,TGTGCCAGCAGCCCACCCCTGACAGGGAGTGAGAACTATGGCTACACCTTC,CASSPPLTGSENYGYTF
TRBJ1-2,once,17,.,TRBV14,TGTGCCAGCAGCCAAGATCCTAAGGGAGTGCTGTCCTATGGCTACACCTTC,CASSQDPKGVLSYGYTF
TRBJ1-6,.,16,.,TRBV7-2,TGTGCCAGCAGCTTAAGGTCTCAGGGGAATAATTCCCCCCTCCACTTT,CASSLRSQGNNSPLHF
TRBJ1-1,few,13,.,TRBV4-1,TGCGCCAGCAGCCAGGATAGGGGAACTGAAGCTTTCTTT,CASSQDRGTEAFF
TRBJ2-7,.,15,.,TRBV6-1,TGTGCCAGCAGTAGAACCGGGACAAAATCCAACGAGCAGTACTTC,CASSRTGTKSNEQYF
TRBJ1-4,.,16,.,TRBV2,TGTGCCAGCAGTGTTAGTGGGGGAGGAGTTAGAGAAAAACTGTTTTTT,CASSVSGGGVREKLFF
TRBJ1-3,.,17,.,TRBV7-9,TGTTCCAGCAGCTCGATGGTAAAACAGGGTGCAGGAAACACCATATATTTT,CSSSSMVKQGAGNTIYF
TRBJ1-2,.,13,.,TRBV19,TGTGCCAGTACTAGAAAGGGGAACTATGGCTACACCTTC,CASTRKGNYGYTF
TRBJ2-1,.,18,TRBD2,TRBV29-1,TGCAGCGTTGAAAGTTATGGGTCTAGCGGGAGTTCCTACAATGAGCAGTTCTTC,CSVESYGSSGSSYNEQFF
TRBJ1-1,.,14,.,TRBV5-1,TGCGCCAGCAGCTTGGCCACAGGGTACACTGAAGCTTTCTTT,CASSLATGYTEAFF
TRBJ2-7,.,14,.,TRBV1,TGCACCAGCAGCCACAAAGCGGTAACCTACGAGCAGTACTTC,CTSSHKAVTYEQYF
TRBJ2-5,.,16,.,TRBV27,TGTGCCAGCAGAAGGAGGGACGTGGGCGCCCAAGAGACCCAGTACTTC,CASRRRDVGAQETQYF
TRBJ2-7,.,17,TRBD2,TRBV2,TGTGCCAGCACTATACTCCCTAGCGGGAGTTCTACCTACGAGCAGTACTTC,CASTILPSGSSTYEQYF
TRBJ2-1,.,16,TRBD2,TRBV18,TGTGCCAGCTCACCTGGACTAGCGGGGGTGTCGCATGAGCAGTTCTTC,CASSPGLAGVSHEQFF
TRBJ1-2,.,17,.,TRBV19,TGTGCCAGTAGTATCCACCCCCCAGTGACAGGTCGAAGTGGCTACACCTTC,CASSIHPPVTGRSGYTF
TRBJ2-3,.,14,.,TRBV9,TGTGCCAGCAGCGTACGGGACAACACAGATACGCAGTATTTT,CASSVRDNTDTQYF
TRBJ2-7,few,13,.,TRBV10-2,TGCGCCAGCCAGGGGCCCCCTAACTACGAGCAGTACTTC,CASQGPPNYEQYF
TRBJ2-2,.,16,.,TRBV9,TGTGCCAGCAGCGTAGTGGGCCAGGGGAACACCGGGGAGCTGTTTTTT,CASSVVGQGNTGELFF
TRBJ2-7,few,15,TRBD1,TRBV14,TGTGCCAGCAGCCTCGGACAGGGGATTACCTACGAGCAGTACTTC,CASSLGQGITYEQYF
TRBJ2-5,.,14,TRBD1,TRBV18,TGTGCCAGCTCACCGACAGGGGGTGGCGAGACCCAGTACTTC,CASSPTGGGETQYF
TRBJ1-1,.,15,.,TRBV6-5,TGTGCCAGCAGTTGGGGATGGACAGAAAACTCTGAAGCTTTCTTT,CASSWGWTENSEAFF
TRBJ1-5,.,12,.,TRBV7-9,TGTGCCAGCAGCCCCGGTGATCAGCCCCAGCATTTT,CASSPGDQPQHF
TRBJ1-1,.,15,.,TRBV23-1,TGCGCCAGCCACTGGGGCGGCACATTGAACACTGAAGCTTTCTTT,CASHWGGTLNTEAFF
TRBJ1-6,.,14,TRBD1,TRBV5-4,TGTGCCAGCAGCTCTGGGACAGGGGCAATAACCCTCCACTTT,CASSSGTGAITLHF
TRBJ2-7,once,16,TRBD2,TRBV5-1,TGCGCCAGCAGCTCTGGGACTAGCGGGGTGGCCTACGAGCAGTACTTC,CASSSGTSGVAYEQYF
TRBJ1-2,.,15,.,TRBV9,TGTGCCAGCAGCGTTGGCGACAGGAGCCCGTATGGCTACACCTTC,CASSVGDRSPYGYTF
TRBJ2-7,.,15,.,TRBV9,TGTGCCAGCAGCCTCACCGGGACCAGCGGGTACGAGCAGTACTTC,CASSLTGTSGYEQYF
TRBJ2-7,.,15,TRBD2,TRBV7-2,TGTGCCAGCAGCTTTCTAGCGGGAGCCTCCCACGAGCAGTACTTC,CASSFLAGASHEQYF
TRBJ2-7,.,11,.,TRBV7-9,TGTGCCAGCACCCTGCGCTACGAGCAGTACTTC,CASTLRYEQYF
TRBJ2-5,.,15,.,TRBV7-2,TGTGCCAGCAGCTTAGTAGCCGGGAAGGGAGAGACCCAGTACTTC,CASSLVAGKGETQYF
TRBJ1-3,.,14,.,TRBV7-3,TGTGCCAGCAGCTTAACATCTTCTGGAAACACCATATATTTT,CASSLTSSGNTIYF
TRBJ2-3,.,16,TRBD1,TRBV18,TGTGCCAGCTCACCACCCAGGGGGCAGTCCACAGATACGCAGTATTTT,CASSPPRGQSTDTQYF
TRBJ1-1,.,14,.,TRBV6-5,TGTGCCAGCAGTTACTCGAGAGTGAACACTGAAGCTTTCTTT,CASSYSRVNTEAFF